The rows below give T cell receptor beta chains drawn from one sample of a study of OX40 agonist ivuxolimab in advanced cancers. Profiled with immunoSEQ multiplex PCR; TCRdb holds only in-frame clones, not every one. This table holds about 18,000 clones, roughly 73% found once. Sequences were derived from CD4+ or CD8+ T cells sorted from blood, sampled in a trial of the OX40 agonist ivuxolimab. The source of these receptors is an adult with an advanced solid tumor such as melanoma, head and neck, liver or kidney cancer. CDR3s include the opening cysteine and the closing phenylalanine or tryptophan. Each record gives: V gene, clone size, J gene, D gene, CDR3 DNA, CDR3 protein. D genes are given only for firm matches. Not every row has a clone size; where given, it reads once, few, many or a size class.

v_gene: TRBV27; abundance: few; j_gene: TRBJ2-7; d_gene: -; CDR3nt: TGTGCCAGCAGCCCCTTCGGAGGGATACACGAGCAGTACTTC; CDR3aa: CASSPFGGIHEQYF
v_gene: TRBV15; abundance: medium-sized; j_gene: TRBJ2-7; d_gene: TRBD1; CDR3nt: TGTGCCACCAGCAGAGATCAGGGGACAGGTTCCGACGAGCAGTACTTC; CDR3aa: CATSRDQGTGSDEQYF
v_gene: TRBV27; abundance: medium-sized; j_gene: TRBJ1-2; d_gene: -; CDR3nt: TGTGCCAGCAGTTCCGACGGCAACTATGGCTACACCTTC; CDR3aa: CASSSDGNYGYTF
v_gene: TRBV19; abundance: few; j_gene: TRBJ2-2; d_gene: -; CDR3nt: TGTGCCAGTAGTCCCCTCTCGTGGGGCGAGAACACCGGGGAGCTGTTTTTT; CDR3aa: CASSPLSWGENTGELFF
v_gene: TRBV9; abundance: medium-sized; j_gene: TRBJ2-2; d_gene: TRBD2; CDR3nt: TGTGCCAGCAGCGTAGCCATAGCGGGAACGAACACCGGGGAGCTGTTTTTT; CDR3aa: CASSVAIAGTNTGELFF
v_gene: TRBV28; abundance: -; j_gene: TRBJ1-1; d_gene: TRBD1; CDR3nt: TGTGCCAGCAGTTTGGTAGACAGGGGGACTGAAGCTTTCTTT; CDR3aa: CASSLVDRGTEAFF
v_gene: TRBV29-1; abundance: -; j_gene: TRBJ2-4; d_gene: TRBD1; CDR3nt: TGCAGCGTTGAAGATCGTACAGGGGCCGTCCTAGGCAAAAACATTCAGTACTTC; CDR3aa: CSVEDRTGAVLGKNIQYF
v_gene: TRBV1; abundance: -; j_gene: TRBJ1-1; d_gene: -; CDR3nt: TGCACCAGCAGCCAATCCGGAGATCACACTGAAGCTTTCTTT; CDR3aa: CTSSQSGDHTEAFF
v_gene: TRBV2; abundance: few; j_gene: TRBJ2-1; d_gene: -; CDR3nt: TGTGCCAGCAGTGAAACCGGGACCGGGAGCTGGAATGAGCAGTTCTTC; CDR3aa: CASSETGTGSWNEQFF
v_gene: TRBV7-9; abundance: -; j_gene: TRBJ2-7; d_gene: TRBD2; CDR3nt: TGTGCCAGCAGCTTGACTAGCGAGGGGGAGCAGTACTTC; CDR3aa: CASSLTSEGEQYF
v_gene: TRBV28; abundance: -; j_gene: TRBJ2-5; d_gene: -; CDR3nt: TGTGCCAGCCGAGCGTGGGGGGATGGGGAGACCCAGTACTTC; CDR3aa: CASRAWGDGETQYF
v_gene: TRBV27; abundance: -; j_gene: TRBJ1-1; d_gene: TRBD1; CDR3nt: TGTGCCAGCAGTTTATCCGGGCAGGGGGCCACTGAAGCTTTCTTT; CDR3aa: CASSLSGQGATEAFF
v_gene: TRBV5-6; abundance: -; j_gene: TRBJ1-6; d_gene: TRBD1; CDR3nt: TGTGCCAGCAGCACTGGACAGGGGCCGATCTTGGCCCTCCACTTT; CDR3aa: CASSTGQGPILALHF
v_gene: TRBV9; abundance: -; j_gene: TRBJ1-2; d_gene: -; CDR3nt: TGTGCCAGCAGCGTATCAGGGAGTAACTATGGCTACACCTTC; CDR3aa: CASSVSGSNYGYTF
v_gene: TRBV18; abundance: -; j_gene: TRBJ1-1; d_gene: TRBD1; CDR3nt: TGTGCCAGCTCACAGGAGACAGGGGGCTACACTGAAGCTTTCTTT; CDR3aa: CASSQETGGYTEAFF
v_gene: TRBV27; abundance: once; j_gene: TRBJ1-1; d_gene: -; CDR3nt: TGTGCCAGCAGGGGGGGTGGGGGCACTGAAGCTTTCTTT; CDR3aa: CASRGGGGTEAFF